This T cell receptor beta chain stems from a study of cytomegalovirus exposure and HLA in healthy donors. Study summary: Unique TCR beta sequences numbering some 110 million came from around 180 million T cells in an earlier analysis. Whole-study findings and limits: A later analysis linked a missense DCLRE1C variant to TCR beta V- and J-gene trimming. Confirmation was obtained in vitro that a few CMV-associated chains are specific for CMV antigens.

Germline CDR1 is MDHEN and CDR2 is SYDVKM. Trimming pared 6 bases from V and 1 base from J, leaving 15 bases between. The length of the CDR3 is 15 residues. Primers: 60 Vbeta forward and 13 Jbeta reverse. As processed by the authors: A later analysis counted 65 million to 90 million unique TCR beta chains, about 11 million shared. TCRdb keeps only in-frame clones here, not all; method: immunoSEQ multiplex PCR. The DNA was the basis for D and trimming; V, J and clone size are from that table. The sample records fewer than 100,000 clones, around 76% being singletons. Notes on this clone: What it binds is not known.

Sequenced input: PBMCs. V gene TRBV28 combines with J gene TRBJ1-1; D call uncertain. The receptor's source is a man in his forties in good health and CMV-seropositive. The CDR3 DNA is TGTGCCAGCAGAGCCGAACATCGGGGGAACACTGAAGCTTTCTTT. Residues: CASRAEHRGNTEAFF. Together with reference TRBV28 and TRBJ1-1, the CDR3 gives the full variable domain: DVKVTQSSRYLVKRTGEKVFLECVQDMDHENMFWYRQDPGLGLRLIYFSYDVKMKEKGDIPEGYSVSREKKERFSLILESASTNQTSMYLCASRAEHRGNTEAFFGQGTRLTVV.